Following are 25 T cell receptor beta chains from one sample sequenced in a study of regulatory T cells in long-lasting Graves disease. To make TCR beta libraries, researchers used iRepertoire HTBI primers and Arm-PCR of CDR3 regions. TCRdb analysed the multiplex PCR reads with MiXCR anew, one entry per CDR3 protein. The sample carries fewer than 350,000 distinct CDR3 sequences, over 15% recorded once. The time point is: newly diagnosed GD, antithyroid drugs for less than 3 months. Researchers made the TCR library from RNA that was extracted from PBMCs. The sample in question was peripheral blood mononuclear cells (PBMCs), obtained at new diagnosis, from a patient treated with antithyroid drugs. The receptor source for this set is a female donor with Graves disease.

This clonotype was seen many times. This CDR3 is CASSPESETEAFF. For the CDR3, the DNA is TGTGCCAGCAGTCCAGAATCTGAAACTGAAGCTTTCTTT. The rearrangement links TRBV2 to TRBJ1-1; D ambiguous. The CDR3 covers 13 residues. The V end was cut by 5 bases, the J end by 5 bases, with 12 bases between. The germline CDR1 and CDR2 sequences are SNHLY and FYNNEI.

In this sample, this clonotype turned up many times. The chain couples TRBV7-8 to TRBJ2-5; D unclear. The CDR3 has 16 residues. Trimming pared 0 bases from V and 5 bases from J, leaving 16 bases between. Germline CDR1 and CDR2: SGHVS and FQNEAQ. The CDR3 DNA sequence: TGTGCCAGCAGCTTAGCCGGATCCGTCCAAGCGGAGACCCAGTACTTC. It translates to CASSLAGSVQAETQYF.

The chain uses TRBV5-6 and TRBJ1-2; 8 nucleotides line up with TRBD1. The CDR3 has 12 residues. The junction had 3 bases not matched to a gene; V was cut back by 3 bases and J by 8 bases. Per the germline V gene, CDR1 is SGHDT and CDR2 is YYEEEE. The CDR3 DNA is TGTGCCAGCAGCTACAGGGGGGTAGGCTACACCTTC. Translated, it gives CASSYRGVGYTF.

At least ten counts were recorded for this clonotype. The chain carries TRBV24-1 and TRBJ2-2; tentatively, D is TRBD1 or TRBD2 (6 bases each). Germline CDR1 is KGHDR and CDR2 is SFDVKD. The CDR3 has 18 amino acids. V was cut by 3 bases and J by 2 bases, with 18 bases left in between. The chain's CDR3 is CATSDLNFRGLNTGELFF. The CDR3 bases are TGTGCCACCAGTGATCTTAATTTCCGGGGGCTTAACACCGGGGAGCTGTTTTTT.

This clonotype was seen ten or more times. V gene TRBV19 combines with J gene TRBJ1-1; perhaps TRBD1 as D (5 bases). V was shortened by 3 bases and J by 3 bases, with 11 bases between the two germline ends. Germline lookup yields CDR1 LNHDA and CDR2 SQIVND (reference sequence). The CDR3 contains 14 residues. The CDR3 DNA sequence: TGTGCCAGTAGTATCGGCGAGGGGCACACTGAAGCTTTCTTT. This sequence encodes CASSIGEGHTEAFF.

This clonotype was seen at least ten times. This chain connects TRBV28 to TRBJ2-2, with D possibly matching TRBD2 (6 bases). Germline V gene data show CDR1 as MDHEN and CDR2 as SYDVKM. V lost 5 bases to trimming and J lost 3 bases, with 10 bases between them. This CDR3 has 14 amino acids. The CDR3 DNA follows: TGTGCCAGCAGTCTCCCGGGGGACACCGGGGAGCTGTTTTTT. This translates into CASSLPGDTGELFF.

The chain links TRBV7-9 to TRBJ1-5; perhaps TRBD1 as D (5 bases). The CDR3 runs 13 residues. Per the germline V gene, CDR1 is SEHNR and CDR2 is FQNEAQ (reference sequence). The V gene lost 3 bases and the J gene lost 4 bases, with 7 bases spanning the gap. The CDR3 nucleotides read TGTGCCAGCAGCTTCGCAGGGAATCAGCCCCAGCATTTT. Its translation is CASSFAGNQPQHF.

V is TRBV27 and J is TRBJ2-3; 10 bases match TRBD1. V was pared by 6 bases and J by 3 bases, with 3 bases of the junction left unmatched. Germline-derived CDR1 and CDR2 are MNHEY and SMNVEV (reference sequence). This CDR3 is built from 14 residues. The chain's CDR3 is CASRLDRGTDTQYF. The CDR3 DNA sequence: TGTGCCAGCAGATTGGACAGGGGGACAGATACGCAGTATTTT.

This chain uses TRBV28 with TRBJ2-7; 10 nucleotides match TRBD1. The CDR3 consists of 15 residues. J gave up 2 bases and V 6 bases, and 7 bases lay outside the gene matches. Germline-derived CDR1 and CDR2 are MDHEN and SYDVKM. The DNA of the CDR3 is TGTGCCAGCAGCCCGGACAGGGGGGGGACCTACGAGCAGTACTTC. Translated, it gives CASSPDRGGTYEQYF.

This clonotype was counted ten times or more. V and J are TRBV2 and TRBJ1-5; possibly TRBD1 for D (6 bases). Trimming pared 6 bases from V and 4 bases from J, leaving 13 bases between. Germline V gives CDR1 SNHLY, CDR2 FYNNEI. This CDR3 comprises 14 residues. The CDR3 region is CASSQDSSNQPQHF. In DNA, the CDR3 is TGTGCCAGCAGCCAGGACAGTTCAAATCAGCCCCAGCATTTT.

This clonotype was recorded many times. The CDR3 spells CASATGTRVDTQYF. DNA of the CDR3: TGTGCTAGTGCCACCGGGACTAGAGTAGATACGCAGTATTTT. This sequence joins TRBV12-5 and TRBJ2-3; 8 nucleotides align to TRBD2. This CDR3 comprises 14 residues. Germline loops: CDR1 LGHNT, CDR2 FRNRAP. Trimming cost V 7 bases and J 5 bases; bases outside gene matches: 8.

This clonotype came up a few times. V usage is TRBV6-9 and J usage is TRBJ2-1; 16 bases map to TRBD2. Germline V gives CDR1 MNHGY, CDR2 SVAAGI. This CDR3 contains 20 residues. The V and J ends lost 4 bases and 4 bases, in that order; junction bases with no gene match: 13. CDR3 in amino acids: CASSSTGTSGRGLLYNEQFF. CDR3 sequence (DNA): TGTGCCAGCAGTTCGACCGGGACTAGCGGGAGGGGCCTCCTTTACAATGAGCAGTTCTTC.

The rearrangement links TRBV29-1 to TRBJ2-7; D may be TRBD2 (7 bases). The germline CDR1 and CDR2 sequences are SQVTM and ANQGSEA. Trimming shortened V by 4 bases and J by 0 bases, and 19 bases separated the two germline ends. The CDR3 loop spans 16 amino acids. CDR3 region: CSVGGLADSASYEQYF. The DNA for the CDR3 is TGCAGCGTTGGGGGGCTAGCGGACTCGGCCTCCTACGAGCAGTACTTC.

This clonotype was counted at least ten times. The V gene is TRBV5-1, the J gene TRBJ2-3, with D possibly matching TRBD2 (7 bases). The germline V gene has CDR1 SGHRS and CDR2 YFSETQ. V gave up 4 bases and J gave up 0 bases, with 21 bases separating them. The CDR3 covers 18 residues. CDR3 residues: CASSGWGLAASSTDTQYF. The DNA of the CDR3 is TGCGCCAGCAGCGGCTGGGGGCTAGCGGCTTCTAGCACAGATACGCAGTATTTT. The whole variable domain, remainder taken from reference TRBV5-1 and TRBJ2-3, is KAGVTQTPRYLIKTRGQQVTLSCSPISGHRSVSWYQQTPGQGLQFLFEYFSETQRNKGNFPGRFSGRQFSNSRSEMNVSTLELGDSALYLCASSGWGLAASSTDTQYFGPGTRLTVL.

In its sample, this clonotype was seen many times. The chain joins TRBV2 to TRBJ2-3; D is uncertain. Germline V gene sequence: CDR1 SNHLY, CDR2 FYNNEI. V lost 8 bases to trimming and J lost 5 bases, with 20 bases between them. This CDR3 has 15 amino acids. The CDR3 nucleotides read TGTGCCAGCTCGGTTGAACGGCTCGGGTTAGATACGCAGTATTTT. This gives the protein CASSVERLGLDTQYF.

This clonotype has more than one count but fewer than ten. V is TRBV4-1 and J is TRBJ2-7; the D gene is possibly TRBD2 (6 bases). In germline, CDR1 is MGHRA, CDR2 YSYEKL. The V and J ends lost 5 bases and 2 bases respectively, with 13 bases between them. The CDR3 consists of 14 residues. This chain's CDR3 is CASSAGLLTYEQYF. For the CDR3, the DNA is TGCGCCAGCAGCGCGGGACTCCTCACCTACGAGCAGTACTTC.

At least ten counts were recorded for this clonotype. The rearrangement uses TRBV3-1 and TRBJ2-7, with 11 bases lining up with TRBD2. V was clipped by 0 bases and J by 0 bases; unmatched bases: 4. The CDR3 totals 17 residues. Germline V gene data show CDR1 as LGHDT and CDR2 as YNNKEL (reference sequence). The CDR3 sequence: CASSQEGTSGYSYEQYF. DNA of the CDR3: TGTGCCAGCAGCCAAGAGGGGACTAGCGGCTACTCCTACGAGCAGTACTTC.

The V gene is TRBV2, the J gene TRBJ2-7; no reliable D call. With 3 bases removed from V and 2 bases from J, the gap between germline ends came to 8 bases. The CDR3 runs 13 residues. The germline V gene has CDR1 SNHLY and CDR2 FYNNEI. The CDR3 is CASSELGPYEQYF. DNA of the CDR3: TGTGCCAGCAGTGAGTTAGGTCCCTACGAGCAGTACTTC.

The rearrangement uses TRBV28 and TRBJ1-1; no firm D call. This CDR3 has 15 residues. V lost 4 bases, J lost 1 base, and 13 bases lay in between. Per the germline V gene, CDR1 is MDHEN and CDR2 is SYDVKM. The CDR3 DNA follows: TGTGCCAGCAGTTCGGTAGTATACAAGAACACTGAAGCTTTCTTT. Translation gives CASSSVVYKNTEAFF.

The chain has TRBV9 and TRBJ2-1; possibly TRBD2 for D (6 bases). Looked up from germline, CDR1 is SGDLS and CDR2 is YYNGEE. The CDR3 covers 14 residues. Trimming took off 2 bases at V and 6 bases at J, with 12 bases between the two ends. The CDR3 protein is CASSVRDGGNEQFF. The CDR3 DNA sequence: TGTGCCAGCAGCGTCCGGGACGGGGGCAATGAGCAGTTCTTC.

The gene calls are TRBV6-2 or TRBV6-3 and TRBJ1-5; D possibly corresponds to TRBD1 (5 bases). CDR1 and CDR2 (germline): MNHEY, SVGEGT. The CDR3 is made up of 13 amino acids. Trimming left V 5 bases short and J 5 bases short, with 10 bases between. The CDR3 spells CASSEWGDQPQHF. CDR3 nucleotides: TGTGCCAGCAGTGAATGGGGGGATCAGCCCCAGCATTTT.

As regards this clonotype: This may come from a read error, since a much larger clone is one base off. Without the conserved terminal phenylalanine or tryptophan, this CDR3 likely stems from a read error. The chain has TRBV5-1 and TRBJ1-1; unclear D gene. The ends were cut back, 2 bases at V and 0 bases at J, with 8 bases in the middle. Germline lookup yields CDR1 SGHRS and CDR2 YFSETQ. The CDR3 length is 14 residues. The CDR3 DNA is TGCGCCAGCAGCTTTTTGCATATGAACACTGAAGCTTTCGTT. Translation gives CASSFLHMNTEAFV.

This clonotype appeared many times. The CDR3 DNA follows: TGTGCCAGCAGCTCAAGGGGGGCGGGCGTGGGGTTACAGTACTTC. Translating gives CASSSRGAGVGLQYF. The chain has TRBV11-3 and TRBJ2-7; perhaps D is TRBD1 or TRBD2 (6 bases each). Germline CDR1 and CDR2: SGHNT and YENEEA. This CDR3 is built from 15 residues. With 4 bases removed from V and 10 bases from J, the gap between germline ends came to 23 bases.

This chain uses TRBV25-1 with TRBJ1-1; D is uncertain. Per the germline V gene, CDR1 is MGHDK and CDR2 is SYGVNS. The CDR3 extends over 13 amino acids. Trimming took off 2 bases at V and 1 base at J, with 5 bases between the two ends. CDR3 sequence (DNA): TGTGCCAGCAGTGAAAGGAAGAACACTGAAGCTTTCTTT. Amino acids: CASSERKNTEAFF. Complete variable domain (other parts from reference TRBV25-1 and TRBJ1-1): EADIYQTPRYLVIGTGKKITLECSQTMGHDKMYWYQQDPGMELHLIHYSYGVNSTEKGDLSSESTVSRIRTEHFPLTLESARPSHTSQYLCASSERKNTEAFFGQGTRLTVV.

This clonotype has ten or more counts. The chain joins TRBV6-2 or TRBV6-3 to TRBJ2-2; D not certain. Germline V gene data show CDR1 as MNHEY and CDR2 as SVGEGT. V lost 5 bases and J lost 3, with 13 bases in between. The CDR3 loop spans 15 amino acids. The CDR3 reads CASSERGPDTGELFF. The DNA for the CDR3 is TGTGCCAGCAGTGAACGTGGGCCGGACACCGGGGAGCTGTTTTTT.